This T cell receptor beta chain is drawn from a study of T cells after yellow fever vaccination. General observations from the study: At day 0, almost all vaccine-responding clonotypes escaped detection in the sorted memory subsets.

TCRdb reanalysed the 5' RACE reads using MiXCR and keeps one entry per CDR3 protein. This table holds 25,000 to 30,000 distinct CDR3 sequences, approximately 4.2% found once. CDR3 length equals 17 residues. From germline, CDR1 is DFQATT and CDR2 SNEGSKA (reference sequence). V lost 1 base to trimming and J lost 7 bases; unmatched junction nucleotides: 8. The V call is TRBV20-1, the J call TRBJ1-6, with 12 nucleotides matching TRBD1. Sequenced material: PBMCs, either bulk or a sorted T-cell subset (CD4+, CD8+, memory, or dextramer-sorted; not recorded which), taken on the day of the yellow fever booster vaccination. The clonotype was recovered from a man aged 18 to 29 who received the YFV17D yellow fever vaccine. CDR3 in DNA: TGCAGTGCTAGAGGGGACAGGGGGCTTCGTCGGAATTCACCCCTCCACTTT. Encoded protein: CSARGDRGLRRNSPLHF.